The rows below give T cell receptor beta chains drawn from one sample of a study of cytomegalovirus exposure and HLA in healthy donors. Assay: immunoSEQ multiplex PCR; the TCRdb copy retains only in-frame clones and omits some. This sample carries about 57,000 clones, approximately 80% of them seen once, and the ten largest clones take around 4%. Sequencing was done on a sample of PBMCs. These receptors all stem from a man between 25 and 39 years old in good health and CMV-seronegative. The CDR3 runs from the conserved cysteine through the conserved F or W. D genes are given only for firm matches. Not all rows give a size; the values are once, few, many and, for expanded clones, a class.

cdr3_aa,d_call,clone_size,j_call,v_call
CASSPRQGADTQYF,TRBD1,-,TRBJ2-3,TRBV5-4
CASSRGLAGAEQYF,TRBD2,few,TRBJ2-7,TRBV5-6
CSVPTGGQETQYF,TRBD1,-,TRBJ2-5,TRBV29-1
CASSPEQGQPQHF,-,-,TRBJ1-5,TRBV5-1
CASSVGRGNQPQHF,-,-,TRBJ1-5,TRBV9
CSIIGVQSSYNEQFF,-,-,TRBJ2-1,TRBV29-1
CAISPGQVNYGYTF,TRBD1,-,TRBJ1-2,TRBV10-3
CASTHGGRSAGEQYF,-,-,TRBJ2-7,TRBV28
CSSRLQPVGSVGYNEQFF,-,-,TRBJ2-1,TRBV7-9
CASRQTFRDSYEQYF,-,-,-,TRBV5-1
CASSFSGGGEKLFF,-,-,TRBJ1-4,TRBV7-2
CASSPQTDTYEQYF,-,-,TRBJ2-7,TRBV18
CASGNSGVPWEGYTF,-,-,TRBJ1-2,TRBV12-5
CASSQESAGGMGGELFF,TRBD2,-,TRBJ2-2,TRBV4-3
CASSPRGLSTDTQYF,-,once,TRBJ2-3,TRBV18
CASSPGTRASTDTQYF,TRBD2,-,TRBJ2-3,TRBV7-8
CAYHVVRGASQPQHF,-,-,TRBJ1-5,TRBV30
CASSLEGQGRETQYF,TRBD1,once,TRBJ2-5,TRBV5-1
CASSLDGTRGDTQYF,TRBD2,-,TRBJ2-3,TRBV7-2
CASSPPPSGSRETQYF,TRBD2,-,TRBJ2-5,TRBV18
CASTPRRQDNSPLHF,-,-,TRBJ1-6,TRBV27
CASSLGGSTLYEQYF,TRBD2,-,TRBJ2-7,TRBV5-1
CASSLRSGTDTQYF,-,-,TRBJ2-3,TRBV5-1
CASSQGNRDRNSPLHF,TRBD1,-,TRBJ1-6,TRBV4-1
CASSFSGQIYEQYF,-,-,TRBJ2-7,TRBV5-4
CASSDPRGRNEQFF,-,-,TRBJ2-1,TRBV7-6
CASSLKGLILTYEQYF,-,few,TRBJ2-7,TRBV5-6
CASSLDRNYEQYF,-,-,TRBJ2-7,TRBV7-2
CASSEWVSGGTNEQFF,TRBD2,-,TRBJ2-1,TRBV25-1
CASSPGQGGSNEQFF,TRBD1,-,TRBJ2-1,TRBV11-1
CASSFRDGTEAFF,-,-,TRBJ1-1,TRBV7-6
CASSLSGPDTQYF,-,-,TRBJ2-3,TRBV7-9
CASSPRGTGSLNTEAFF,TRBD1,-,TRBJ1-1,TRBV7-8
CASRSTGAENTGELFF,TRBD1,-,TRBJ2-2,TRBV2
CASKPGGGGNTIYF,TRBD1,few,TRBJ1-3,TRBV6-1
CASSADSGTYTGELFF,TRBD2,-,TRBJ2-2,TRBV6-4
CSSSPRDSLRYGYTF,TRBD1,-,TRBJ1-2,TRBV7-9